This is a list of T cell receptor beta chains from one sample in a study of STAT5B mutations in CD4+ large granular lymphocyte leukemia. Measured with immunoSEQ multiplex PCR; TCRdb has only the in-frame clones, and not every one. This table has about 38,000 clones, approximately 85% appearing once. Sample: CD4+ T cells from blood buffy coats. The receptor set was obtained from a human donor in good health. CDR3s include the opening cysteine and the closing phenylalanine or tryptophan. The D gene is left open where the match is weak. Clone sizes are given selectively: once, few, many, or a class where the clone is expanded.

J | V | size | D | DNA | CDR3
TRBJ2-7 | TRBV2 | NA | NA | TGTGCCAGCAGTGAAGCCTTGTTGGGGGAGCAGTACTTC | CASSEALLGEQYF
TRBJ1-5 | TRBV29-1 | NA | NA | TGCAGCGTTGCGGCAGGGAACGCAGGGCAGCCCCAGCATTTT | CSVAAGNAGQPQHF
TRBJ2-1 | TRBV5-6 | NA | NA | TGTGCCAGCAGCGCAGACAGGTTTACCTACAATGAGCAGTTCTTC | CASSADRFTYNEQFF
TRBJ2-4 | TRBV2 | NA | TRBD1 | TGTGCCAGCAGTGCTAGTGGACAGGGGGCCAAAAACATTCAGTACTTC | CASSASGQGAKNIQYF
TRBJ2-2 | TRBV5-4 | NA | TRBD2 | TGTGCCAGCAGCCTCGGGATGGCCAGCGGGGGCTCCGGGACCGGGGAGCTGTTTTTT | CASSLGMASGGSGTGELFF
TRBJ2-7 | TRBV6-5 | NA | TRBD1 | TGTGCCAGCAGTCCGGGACAGAATATCTACGAGCAGTACTTC | CASSPGQNIYEQYF
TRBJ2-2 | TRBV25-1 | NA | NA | TGTGCCAGCAGTGGGCCGGGACAAAACACCGGGGAGCTGTTTTTT | CASSGPGQNTGELFF
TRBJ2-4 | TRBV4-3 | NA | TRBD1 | TGCGCCAGCAGCCGCCGCACAGGGGGCGATCAGTACTTC | CASSRRTGGDQYF
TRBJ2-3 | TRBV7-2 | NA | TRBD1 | TGTGCCAGCAGCTTTCCGGGACAGGGAGGCACAGATACGCAGTATTTT | CASSFPGQGGTDTQYF
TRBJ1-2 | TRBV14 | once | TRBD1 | TGTGCCAGCAGCCAAGCCGGGACAGGGGGCCCTGGCGGCTACACCTTC | CASSQAGTGGPGGYTF
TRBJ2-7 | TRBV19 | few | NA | TGTGCCAGTAGTGGGAGTGTACCTGGCGAGCAGTACTTC | CASSGSVPGEQYF
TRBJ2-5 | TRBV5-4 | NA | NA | TGTGCCAGCAGCTTATTCGTCGGGCTAGCTGCGGAGACCCAGTACTTC | CASSLFVGLAAETQYF
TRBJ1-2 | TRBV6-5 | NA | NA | TGTGCCAGCAGTCCACAGGGAGGGGGCTACACCTTC | CASSPQGGGYTF
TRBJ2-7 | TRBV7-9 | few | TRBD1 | TGTGCCAGCAGCTTAGGTTTGGGACAGGACTCCTACGAGCAGTACTTC | CASSLGLGQDSYEQYF
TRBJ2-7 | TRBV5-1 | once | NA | TGCGCCAGCAGCCCGCAGGGTTCGTACGAGCAGTACTTC | CASSPQGSYEQYF
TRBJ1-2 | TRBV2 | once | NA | TGTGCCAGTGGTCCCCAGGCGAACTATGGCTACACCTTC | CASGPQANYGYTF
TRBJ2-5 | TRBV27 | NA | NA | TGTGCCAGCAGTTTCGGCTGGCCCCAAGAGACCCAGTACTTC | CASSFGWPQETQYF
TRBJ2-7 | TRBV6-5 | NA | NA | TGTGCCAGCACTAGGGGACCCTTCTACGAGCAGTACTTC | CASTRGPFYEQYF
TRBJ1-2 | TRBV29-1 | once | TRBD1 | TGCAGCGTTGAGGGACAGGGTTCCCTCTATGGCTACACCTTC | CSVEGQGSLYGYTF
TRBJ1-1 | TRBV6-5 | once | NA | TGTGCCAGCACCCCAGGAAGACAGTATAACACTGAAGCTTTCTTT | CASTPGRQYNTEAFF
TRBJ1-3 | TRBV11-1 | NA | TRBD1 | TGTGCCAGCAGCCCCCGGACAGGGGCAACTGGAAACACCATATATTTT | CASSPRTGATGNTIYF
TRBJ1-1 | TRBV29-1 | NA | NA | TGCAGCGTGGCGGCTGATGAAGCTTTCTTT | CSVAADEAFF
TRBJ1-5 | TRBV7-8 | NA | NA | TGTGCCAGCAGCCGATACGGCCCCAGTGTAAATAGCAATCAGCCCCAGCATTTT | CASSRYGPSVNSNQPQHF
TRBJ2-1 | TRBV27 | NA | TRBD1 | TGTGCCAGCAGTTGGCTTGGTCAGGGGGATGAGCAGTTCTTC | CASSWLGQGDEQFF
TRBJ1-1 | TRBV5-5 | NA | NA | TGTGCCAGCAGCACGGGACACTCGAGGACTGAAGCTTTCTTT | CASSTGHSRTEAFF
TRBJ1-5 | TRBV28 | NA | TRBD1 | TGTGCCAGCAAGATCAGGGGGATATTTGGCAATCAGCCCCAGCATTTT | CASKIRGIFGNQPQHF
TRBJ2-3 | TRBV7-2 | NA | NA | TGTGCCAGCAGCTTAGCCGGCGGAGATACGCAGTATTTT | CASSLAGGDTQYF
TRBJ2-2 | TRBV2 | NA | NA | TGTGCCAGCAGTCCCCTCCTAACAGGGACCGGGGAGCTGTTTTTT | CASSPLLTGTGELFF
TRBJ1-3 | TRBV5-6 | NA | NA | TGTGCCAGCAGCGTAACAGGGTACTCTGGAAACACCATATATTTT | CASSVTGYSGNTIYF
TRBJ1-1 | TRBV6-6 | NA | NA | TGTGCCAGCACTACAGAGTTGAACACTGAAGCTTTCTTT | CASTTELNTEAFF
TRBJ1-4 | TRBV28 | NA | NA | TGTGCCAGCAGTTCGAACCGGGACCTCAGGGAAAAACTGTTTTTT | CASSSNRDLREKLFF
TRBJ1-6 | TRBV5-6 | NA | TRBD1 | TGTGCCAGCAGCGGCCCGGGACAGGGGAATTATTCACCCCTCCACTTT | CASSGPGQGNYSPLHF
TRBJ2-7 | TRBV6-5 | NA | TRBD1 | TGTGCCAGCAGTACTCCGGGACAGGGTCAAGAGCAGTACTTC | CASSTPGQGQEQYF
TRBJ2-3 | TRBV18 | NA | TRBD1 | TGTGCCAGCTCACCGCAATCCGCCGGGACAGGAAGCACAGATACGCAGTATTTT | CASSPQSAGTGSTDTQYF
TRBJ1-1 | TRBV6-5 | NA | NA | TGTGCCAGCAGTGGAGTGAACACTGAAGCTTTCTTT | CASSGVNTEAFF
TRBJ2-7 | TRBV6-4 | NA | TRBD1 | TGTGCCAGCAGTTACCTCGACAGGGGAACCTACGAGCAGTACTTC | CASSYLDRGTYEQYF
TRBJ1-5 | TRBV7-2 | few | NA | TGTGCCAGCAGCTTAGCGTGGGGCCAGCCCCAGCATTTT | CASSLAWGQPQHF
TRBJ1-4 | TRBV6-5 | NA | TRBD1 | TGTGCCAGCAGTAGGGACAGAAATGAAAAACTGTTTTTT | CASSRDRNEKLFF
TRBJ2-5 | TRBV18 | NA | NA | TGTGCCAGCTCACCACCGGGGCGGGAGACCCAGTACTTC | CASSPPGRETQYF
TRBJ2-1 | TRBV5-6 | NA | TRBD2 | TGTGCCAGCAGCGTTGTAGCGGGCTCCTACAATGAGCAGTTCTTC | CASSVVAGSYNEQFF
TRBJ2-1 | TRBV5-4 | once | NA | TGTGCCAGCAGCATAGGGTCCTACAATGAGCAGTTCTTC | CASSIGSYNEQFF
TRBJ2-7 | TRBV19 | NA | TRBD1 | TGTGCCAGTAGCACTAATCACGGACAGGGGGCCGTGTCCTACGAGCAGTACTTC | CASSTNHGQGAVSYEQYF
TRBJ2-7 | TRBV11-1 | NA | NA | TGTGCCAGCAGGGACCCGGGCAGGGGACCCGAGCAGTACTTC | CASRDPGRGPEQYF
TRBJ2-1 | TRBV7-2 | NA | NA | TGTGCCAGCAGCCCCGGGCCCCACGGCCGGAATGAGCAGTTCTTC | CASSPGPHGRNEQFF
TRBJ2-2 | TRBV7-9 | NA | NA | TGTGCCAGCAGCTTAGGGCAGCTCAACACCGGGGAGCTGTTTTTT | CASSLGQLNTGELFF